The T cell receptor (beta chain) described here comes from a study of blood T cell repertoires in COVID-19 (dated by TCRdb to 2020 to 2022). Background on the whole study: Collaborator samples came from the United States, Italy and Spain and covered acute and convalescent phases of COVID-19. Where available, HLA class I and class II types were taken from metadata supplied by the sample provider and were not determined by assay-based typing. Nearly every sample came with metadata listing a de-identified subject ID, COVID-19 status, age in years and sex. The material from the prospective study consisted of cDNA or gDNA derived from T cells, B-cell-depleted T cells, or PBMCs. The repertoires were made available in a free public database intended to serve as a resource for research on the immune response to SARS-CoV-2. The samples were drawn from the first 160 participants of the ongoing ImmuneRACE study and from about 1,200 subjects provided by 6 global collaborators. Deeply sampled blood TCRbeta repertoires from subjects exposed to, actively infected with, or recovered from COVID-19 were included in the dataset. Results the study describes overall, beyond this receptor: Clinical and demographic metadata were provided uncurated, with the amount varying by source and participant.

In regard to this clone: It has no known antigen specificity. Base qualities are not recorded, but no much larger clone differs from it by a single base.

The germline V gene specifies LGHNT as CDR1 and FRNRAP as CDR2. The trim is 2 bases for V and 8 bases for J, with a gap of 6 bases between the germline ends. The CDR3 sequence holds 11 residues, the cysteine and phenylalanine included. The read is trimmed to its CDR3 DNA, 33 bases read in frame from base 1. TCRbeta CDR3 regions were amplified from genomic DNA by means of the immunoSEQ Assay, a bias-controlled multiplex PCR. The paper's data handling went like this. Within the assay, amplification of reference gene primers was used to estimate how many nucleated cells each sample contained. To quantify the absolute abundance of each unique TCRbeta CDR3 rearrangement, sequence reads were collapsed and filtered. Productive Simpson clonality was computed per sample as the square root of Simpson's diversity index over productive rearrangements. TCRdb provides this immuneACCESS table in a form limited to in-frame rearrangements. Some clones are lacking; in checked studies, under half of them reflect an unresolved V gene, and why the rest are absent is not known. That table supplies the V and J calls and clone size; D and trimming were determined from the DNA. The sample table records roughly 40,000 clones; roughly nine tenths of these occur just once. The ten most abundant clones make up over 5% of the sample.

Collaborating institutions collected whole blood in K2EDTA tubes following their own protocols. For TCRbeta analysis, collaborator samples were shipped as frozen whole blood, as isolated PBMCs, or as DNA extracted from either sample type. This receptor chain uses TRBV12-5 and TRBJ1-1, with no D gene named confidently. The TCR comes from a human donor in a cohort sampled during active COVID-19. Sequences were obtained from peripheral blood. The CDR3 has the sequence CASGLQREAFF. The bases read TGTGCTAGTGGTTTGCAGAGGGAAGCTTTCTTT.